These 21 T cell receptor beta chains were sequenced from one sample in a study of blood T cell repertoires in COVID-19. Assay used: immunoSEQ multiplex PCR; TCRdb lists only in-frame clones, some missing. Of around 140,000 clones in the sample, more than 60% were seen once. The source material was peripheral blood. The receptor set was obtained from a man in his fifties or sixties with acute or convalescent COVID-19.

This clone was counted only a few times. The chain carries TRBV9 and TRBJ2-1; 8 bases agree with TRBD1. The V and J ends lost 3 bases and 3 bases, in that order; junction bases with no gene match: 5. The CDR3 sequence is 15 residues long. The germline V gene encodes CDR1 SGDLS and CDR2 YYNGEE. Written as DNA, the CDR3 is TGTGCCAGCAGCGGGGGGGACAGGAGCTACAATGAGCAGTTCTTC. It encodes CASSGGDRSYNEQFF.

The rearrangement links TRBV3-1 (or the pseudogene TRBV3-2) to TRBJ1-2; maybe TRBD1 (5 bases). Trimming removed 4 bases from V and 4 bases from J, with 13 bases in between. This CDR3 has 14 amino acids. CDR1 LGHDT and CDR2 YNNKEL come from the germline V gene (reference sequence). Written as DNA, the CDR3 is TGTGCCAGCAGCCTACATCTCGACAGCTATGGCTACACCTTC. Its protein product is CASSLHLDSYGYTF.

The CDR3 sequence is CASRLQGTSGKETQYF. CDR3 sequence (DNA): TGTGCCAGCAGGCTACAAGGGACTAGCGGGAAAGAGACCCAGTACTTC. The chain combines TRBV5-4 with TRBJ2-5; 13 bases line up with TRBD2. V shed 5 bases, J shed 3 bases, and the junction held 7 bases outside the gene matches. Germline-derived CDR1 and CDR2 are SGHNT and YYREEE (reference sequence). The CDR3 totals 16 residues.

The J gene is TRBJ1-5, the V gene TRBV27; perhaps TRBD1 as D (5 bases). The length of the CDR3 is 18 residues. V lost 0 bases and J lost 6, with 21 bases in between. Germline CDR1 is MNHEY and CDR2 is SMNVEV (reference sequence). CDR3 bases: TGTGCCAGCAGTTTATCTCCCCCCAGTGGGGTGGGGGGTCAGCCCCAGCATTTT. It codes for CASSLSPPSGVGGQPQHF.

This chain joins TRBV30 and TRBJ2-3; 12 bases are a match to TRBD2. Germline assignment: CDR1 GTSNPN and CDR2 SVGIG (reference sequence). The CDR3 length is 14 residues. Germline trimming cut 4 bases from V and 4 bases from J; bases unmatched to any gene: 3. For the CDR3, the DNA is TGTGCCTGGAAGACTAGCGGGGGCGCAGATACGCAGTATTTT. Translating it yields CAWKTSGGADTQYF.

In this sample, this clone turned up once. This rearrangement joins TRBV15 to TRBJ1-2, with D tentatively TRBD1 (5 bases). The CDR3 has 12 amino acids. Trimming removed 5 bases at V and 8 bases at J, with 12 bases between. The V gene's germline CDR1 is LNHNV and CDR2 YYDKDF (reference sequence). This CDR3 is CATSYRTTGYTF. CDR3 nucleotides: TGTGCCACCAGCTACAGGACAACCGGCTACACCTTC. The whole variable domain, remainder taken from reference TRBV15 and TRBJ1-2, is DAMVIQNPRYQVTQFGKPVTLSCSQTLNHNVMYWYQQKSSQAPKLLFHYYDKDFNNEADTPDNFQSRRPNTSFCFLDIRSPGLGDTAMYLCATSYRTTGYTFGSGTRLTVV.

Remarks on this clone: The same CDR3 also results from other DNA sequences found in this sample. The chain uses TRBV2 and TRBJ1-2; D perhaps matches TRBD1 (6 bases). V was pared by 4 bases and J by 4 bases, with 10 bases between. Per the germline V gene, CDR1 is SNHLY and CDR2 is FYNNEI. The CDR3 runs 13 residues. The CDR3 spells CASSAQGFYGYTF. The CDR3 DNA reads TGTGCCAGCAGTGCGCAGGGGTTCTATGGCTACACCTTC.

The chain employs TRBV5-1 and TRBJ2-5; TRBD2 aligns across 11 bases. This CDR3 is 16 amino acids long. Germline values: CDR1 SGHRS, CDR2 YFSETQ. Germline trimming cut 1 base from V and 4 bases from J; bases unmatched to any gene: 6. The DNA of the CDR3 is TGCGCCAGCAGCTTGACCCGACTAGCGGGGTTAGAGACCCAGTACTTC. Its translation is CASSLTRLAGLETQYF.

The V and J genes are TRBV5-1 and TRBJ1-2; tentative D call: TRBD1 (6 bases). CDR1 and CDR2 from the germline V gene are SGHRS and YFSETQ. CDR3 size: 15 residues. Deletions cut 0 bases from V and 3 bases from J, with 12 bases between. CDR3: CASSLDGRGDYGYTF. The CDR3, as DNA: TGCGCCAGCAGCTTGGATGGCAGGGGAGACTATGGCTACACCTTC.

CDR3 loop: CASKSGVGQPQHF. In nucleotides, the CDR3 is TGTGCCAGCAAATCGGGGGTAGGACAGCCCCAGCATTTT. This chain connects TRBV27 to TRBJ1-5, with D possibly being TRBD1 (5 bases). CDR3 length: 13 residues. V lost 7 bases and J 7 bases, leaving 14 bases between the germline ends. The germline gives CDR1 MNHEY, CDR2 SMNVEV (reference sequence).

CDR3 sequence reads: CAWRTGGELFF. CDR3 DNA sequence: TGTGCCTGGAGAACCGGCGGGGAGCTGTTTTTT. The chain carries TRBV30 and TRBJ2-2; D not resolved. CDR3 length: 11 amino acids. Germline CDR1 GTSNPN, CDR2 SVGIG (reference sequence). The V gene lost 3 bases and the J gene lost 7 bases, with 6 bases spanning the gap.

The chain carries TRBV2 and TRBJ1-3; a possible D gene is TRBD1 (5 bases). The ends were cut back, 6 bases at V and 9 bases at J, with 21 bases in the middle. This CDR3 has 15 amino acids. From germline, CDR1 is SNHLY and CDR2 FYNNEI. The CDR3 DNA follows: TGTGCCAGCAGGGATGCGGGACTCCGGGACGGCACCATATATTTT. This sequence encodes CASRDAGLRDGTIYF.

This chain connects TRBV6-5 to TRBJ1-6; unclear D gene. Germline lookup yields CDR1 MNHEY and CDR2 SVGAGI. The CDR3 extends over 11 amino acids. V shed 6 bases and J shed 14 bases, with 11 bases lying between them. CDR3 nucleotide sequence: TGTGCCAGCAGGTTGGGTGAGGCCCTCCACTTT. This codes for CASRLGEALHF.

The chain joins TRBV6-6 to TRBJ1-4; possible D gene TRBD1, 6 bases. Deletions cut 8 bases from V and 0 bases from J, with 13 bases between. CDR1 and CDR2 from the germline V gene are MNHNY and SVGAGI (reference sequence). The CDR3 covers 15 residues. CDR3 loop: CASPRGSATNEKLFF. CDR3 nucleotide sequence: TGTGCCAGCCCCAGGGGATCTGCAACTAATGAAAAACTGTTTTTT.

In DNA, the CDR3 is TGCGCCAGCAGCCAAGGGTGGGCAGAGAGCCGGGGTACGCAGTATTTT. It is translated as CASSQGWAESRGTQYF. The chain uses TRBV4-1 and TRBJ2-3; possibly TRBD2 for D (5 bases). V was pared by 1 base and J by 8 bases, with 19 bases between. Looked up from germline, CDR1 is MGHRA and CDR2 is YSYEKL. The CDR3 covers 16 residues.

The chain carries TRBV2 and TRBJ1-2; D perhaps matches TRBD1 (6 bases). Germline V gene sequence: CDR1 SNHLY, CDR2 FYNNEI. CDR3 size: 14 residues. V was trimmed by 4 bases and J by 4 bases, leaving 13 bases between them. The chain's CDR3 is CASSVRTASYGYTF. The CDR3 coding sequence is TGTGCCAGCAGTGTACGGACAGCCTCCTATGGCTACACCTTC. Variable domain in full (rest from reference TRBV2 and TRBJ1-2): EPEVTQTPSHQVTQMGQEVILRCVPISNHLYFYWYRQILGQKVEFLVSFYNNEISEKSEIFDDQFSVERPDGSNFTLKIRSTKLEDSAMYFCASSVRTASYGYTFGSGTRLTVV.

CDR3 in amino acids: CASSTQETQYF. The CDR3, as DNA: TGTGCCAGCAGTACACAAGAGACCCAGTACTTC. The genes are TRBV2 and TRBJ2-5, with D unresolved. V was cut by 5 bases and J by 2 bases, with 3 bases left in between. CDR1 and CDR2 (germline): SNHLY, FYNNEI. The CDR3 is 11 residues long. Complete variable domain (other parts from reference TRBV2 and TRBJ2-5): EPEVTQTPSHQVTQMGQEVILRCVPISNHLYFYWYRQILGQKVEFLVSFYNNEISEKSEIFDDQFSVERPDGSNFTLKIRSTKLEDSAMYFCASSTQETQYFGPGTRLLVL.

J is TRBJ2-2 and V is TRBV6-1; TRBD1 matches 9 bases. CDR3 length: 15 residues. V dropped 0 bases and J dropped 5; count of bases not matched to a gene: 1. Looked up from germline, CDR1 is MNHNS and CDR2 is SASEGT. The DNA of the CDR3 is TGTGCCAGCAGTGAAGCGACAGGGGGGACCGGGGAGCTGTTTTTT. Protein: CASSEATGGTGELFF.

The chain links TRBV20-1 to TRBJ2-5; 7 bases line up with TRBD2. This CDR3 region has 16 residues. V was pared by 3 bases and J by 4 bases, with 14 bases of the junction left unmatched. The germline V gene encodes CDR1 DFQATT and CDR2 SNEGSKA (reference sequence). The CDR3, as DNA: TGCAGTGCTAGTAACTCTAGGGGACTAAGAGGAGAGACCCAGTACTTC. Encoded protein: CSASNSRGLRGETQYF.

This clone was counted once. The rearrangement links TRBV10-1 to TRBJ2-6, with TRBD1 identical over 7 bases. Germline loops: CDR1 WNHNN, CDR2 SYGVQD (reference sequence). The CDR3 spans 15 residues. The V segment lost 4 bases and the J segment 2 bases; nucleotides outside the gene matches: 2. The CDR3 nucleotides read TGCGCCAGCAGTGCGGACAGGACTGGGGCCAACGTCCTGACTTTC. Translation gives CASSADRTGANVLTF.

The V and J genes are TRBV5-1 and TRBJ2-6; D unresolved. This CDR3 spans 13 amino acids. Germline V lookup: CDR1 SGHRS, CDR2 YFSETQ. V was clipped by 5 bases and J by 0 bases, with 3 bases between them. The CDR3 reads CASRASGANVLTF. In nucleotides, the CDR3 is TGCGCCAGCAGAGCCTCTGGGGCCAACGTCCTGACTTTC.